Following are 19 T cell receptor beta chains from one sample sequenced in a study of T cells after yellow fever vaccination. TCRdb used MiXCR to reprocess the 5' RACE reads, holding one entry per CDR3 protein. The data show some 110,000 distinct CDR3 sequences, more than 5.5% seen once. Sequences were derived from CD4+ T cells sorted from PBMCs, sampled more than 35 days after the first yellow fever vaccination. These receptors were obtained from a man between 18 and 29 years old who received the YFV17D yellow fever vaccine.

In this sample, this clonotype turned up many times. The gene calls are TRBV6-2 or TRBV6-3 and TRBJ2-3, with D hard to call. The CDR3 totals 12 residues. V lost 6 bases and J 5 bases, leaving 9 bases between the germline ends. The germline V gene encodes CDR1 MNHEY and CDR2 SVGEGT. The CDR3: CASSQRVDTQYF. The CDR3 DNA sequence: TGTGCCAGCAGCCAACGGGTAGATACGCAGTATTTT.

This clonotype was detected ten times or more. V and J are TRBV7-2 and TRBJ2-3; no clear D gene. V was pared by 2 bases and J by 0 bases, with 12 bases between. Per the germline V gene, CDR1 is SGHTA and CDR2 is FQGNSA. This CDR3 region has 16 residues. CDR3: CASSLFVEPSTDTQYF. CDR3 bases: TGTGCCAGCAGCTTATTCGTGGAACCTAGCACAGATACGCAGTATTTT. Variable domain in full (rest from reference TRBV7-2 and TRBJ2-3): GAGVSQSPSNKVTEKGKDVELRCDPISGHTALYWYRQSLGQGLEFLIYFQGNSAPDKSGLPSDRFSAERTGGSVSTLTIQRTQQEDSAVYLCASSLFVEPSTDTQYFGPGTRLTVL.

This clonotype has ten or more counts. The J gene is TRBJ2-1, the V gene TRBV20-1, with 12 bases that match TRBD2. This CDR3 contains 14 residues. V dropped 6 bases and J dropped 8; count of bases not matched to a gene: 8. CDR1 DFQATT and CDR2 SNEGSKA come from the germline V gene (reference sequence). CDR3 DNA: TGCAGTGCCTTCCGGACTAGCGGGGCTTATGAGCAGTTCTTC. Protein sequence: CSAFRTSGAYEQFF.

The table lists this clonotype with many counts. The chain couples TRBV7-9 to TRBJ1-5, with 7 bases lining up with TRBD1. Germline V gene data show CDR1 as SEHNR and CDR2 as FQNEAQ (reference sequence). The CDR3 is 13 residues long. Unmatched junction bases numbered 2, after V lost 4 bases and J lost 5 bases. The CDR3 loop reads CASSSQGDQPQHF. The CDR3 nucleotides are TGTGCCAGCAGCTCGCAGGGGGATCAGCCCCAGCATTTT.

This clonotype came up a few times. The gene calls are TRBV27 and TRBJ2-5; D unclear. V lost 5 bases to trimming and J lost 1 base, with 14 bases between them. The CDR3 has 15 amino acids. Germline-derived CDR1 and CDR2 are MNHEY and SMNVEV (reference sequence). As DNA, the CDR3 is TGTGCCAGCAGTCCACGAGAGCCTCTCCAAGAGACCCAGTACTTC. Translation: CASSPREPLQETQYF.

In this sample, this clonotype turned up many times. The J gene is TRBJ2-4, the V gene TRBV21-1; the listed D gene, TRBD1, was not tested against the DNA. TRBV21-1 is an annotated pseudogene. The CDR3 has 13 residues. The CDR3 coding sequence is TGTGCCTGGCCGGGACGGAATTTAAACATTCAGTACTTC. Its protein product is CAWPGRNLNIQYF.

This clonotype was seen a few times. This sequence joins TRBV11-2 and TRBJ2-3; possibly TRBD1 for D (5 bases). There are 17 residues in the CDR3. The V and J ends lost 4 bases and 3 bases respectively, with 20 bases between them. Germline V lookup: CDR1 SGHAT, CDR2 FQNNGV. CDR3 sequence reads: CASSSILAGAWTDTQYF. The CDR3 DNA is TGTGCCAGCAGCTCAATCTTAGCTGGGGCGTGGACAGATACGCAGTATTTT.

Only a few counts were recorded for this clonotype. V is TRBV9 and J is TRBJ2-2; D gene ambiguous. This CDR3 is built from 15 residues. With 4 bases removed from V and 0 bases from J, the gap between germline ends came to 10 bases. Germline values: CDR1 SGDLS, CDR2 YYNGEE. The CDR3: CASSKTGANTGELFF. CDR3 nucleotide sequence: TGTGCCAGCAGCAAGACTGGCGCGAACACCGGGGAGCTGTTTTTT.

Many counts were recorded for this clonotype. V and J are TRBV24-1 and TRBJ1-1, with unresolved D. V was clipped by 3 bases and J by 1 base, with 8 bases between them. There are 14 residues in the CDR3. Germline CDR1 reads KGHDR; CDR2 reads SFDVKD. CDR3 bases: TGTGCCACCAGTGATCCCCCACCGAACACTGAAGCTTTCTTT. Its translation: CATSDPPPNTEAFF.

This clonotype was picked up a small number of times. Here the CDR3 DNA reads TGTGCCAGCAGCACAAGACAGAACACAGATACGCAGTATTTT. It is translated as CASSTRQNTDTQYF. The chain is built from TRBV5-4 and TRBJ2-3, with a weak D call TRBD1 (5 bases). The germline gives CDR1 SGHNT, CDR2 YYREEE (reference sequence). The CDR3 has 14 amino acids. The V and J ends lost 4 bases and 2 bases respectively, with 11 bases between them.

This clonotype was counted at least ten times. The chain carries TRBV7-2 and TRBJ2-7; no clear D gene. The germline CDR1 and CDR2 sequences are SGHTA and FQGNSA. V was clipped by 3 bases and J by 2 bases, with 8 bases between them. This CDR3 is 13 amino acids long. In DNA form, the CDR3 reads TGTGCCAGCAGCTTCACCACAGCCTACGAGCAGTACGTC. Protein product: CASSFTTAYEQYV.

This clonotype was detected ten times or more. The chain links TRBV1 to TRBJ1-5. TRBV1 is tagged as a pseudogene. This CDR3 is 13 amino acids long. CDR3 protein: CTSARAWREHQHF. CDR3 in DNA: TGCACCAGTGCTAGGGCTTGGAGGGAGCATCAGCATTTT.

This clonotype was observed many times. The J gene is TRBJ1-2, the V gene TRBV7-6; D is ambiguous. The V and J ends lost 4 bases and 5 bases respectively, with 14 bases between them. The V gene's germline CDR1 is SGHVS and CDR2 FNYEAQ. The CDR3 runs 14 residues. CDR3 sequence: CASSSLRSEYGYTF. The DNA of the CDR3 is TGTGCCAGCAGCTCCTTGCGTTCGGAATATGGCTACACCTTC.

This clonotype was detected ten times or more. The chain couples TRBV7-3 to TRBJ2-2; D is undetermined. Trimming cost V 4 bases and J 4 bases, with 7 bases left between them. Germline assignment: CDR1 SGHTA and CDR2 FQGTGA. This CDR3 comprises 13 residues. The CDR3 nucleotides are TGTGCCAGCAGCTCCGACTCCACCGGGGAGCTGTTTTTT. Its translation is CASSSDSTGELFF.

The DNA of the CDR3 is TGTGCCAGCAGCTTATGGCAGGGGTTGGACACTGAAGCTTTCTTT. Translated, it gives CASSLWQGLDTEAFF. The rearrangement links TRBV7-9 to TRBJ1-1; TRBD1 might be the D (6 bases). The CDR3 runs 15 residues. The V end was cut by 2 bases, the J end by 3 bases, with 13 bases between. Germline lookup yields CDR1 SEHNR and CDR2 FQNEAQ (reference sequence).

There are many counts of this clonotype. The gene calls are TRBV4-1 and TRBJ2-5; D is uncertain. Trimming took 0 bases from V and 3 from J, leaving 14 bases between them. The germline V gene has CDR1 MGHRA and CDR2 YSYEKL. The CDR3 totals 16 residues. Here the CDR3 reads CASSQDVRQREETQYF. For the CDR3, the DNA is TGCGCCAGCAGCCAAGACGTTCGGCAAAGGGAAGAGACCCAGTACTTC.

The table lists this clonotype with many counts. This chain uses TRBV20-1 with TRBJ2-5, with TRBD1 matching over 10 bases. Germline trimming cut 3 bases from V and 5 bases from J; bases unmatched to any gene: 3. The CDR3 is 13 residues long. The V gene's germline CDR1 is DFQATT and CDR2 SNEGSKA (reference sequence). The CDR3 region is CSASGTGAETQYF. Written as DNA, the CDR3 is TGCAGTGCTAGCGGGACAGGGGCTGAGACCCAGTACTTC.

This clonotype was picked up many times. The CDR3 sequence: CASSNRRDTGELFF. CDR3 DNA sequence: TGTGCCAGCAGCAATCGGAGGGACACCGGGGAGCTGTTTTTT. This chain connects TRBV7-2 to TRBJ2-2; D perhaps matches TRBD2 (6 bases). The length of the CDR3 is 14 residues. Looked up from germline, CDR1 is SGHTA and CDR2 is FQGNSA. Between the trimmed V and J ends, which lost 5 bases and 3 bases, there was a span of 10 bases. Together with reference TRBV7-2 and TRBJ2-2, the CDR3 gives the full variable domain: GAGVSQSPSNKVTEKGKDVELRCDPISGHTALYWYRQSLGQGLEFLIYFQGNSAPDKSGLPSDRFSAERTGGSVSTLTIQRTQQEDSAVYLCASSNRRDTGELFFGEGSRLTVL.

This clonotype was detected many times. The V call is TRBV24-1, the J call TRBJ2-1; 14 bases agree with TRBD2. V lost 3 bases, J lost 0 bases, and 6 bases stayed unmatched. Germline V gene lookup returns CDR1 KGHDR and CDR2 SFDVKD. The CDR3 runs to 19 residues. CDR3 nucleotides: TGTGCCACCAGTGATGGACTAGCGGGGGGCTATAGCTCCTACAATGAGCAGTTCTTC. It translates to CATSDGLAGGYSSYNEQFF.